This T cell receptor (beta chain) was obtained from a study of human T cells and chemical hapten exposure. This sample's time point: patch test 2, 6 weeks after DPC sensitization. Noted treatment: therapeutic diphenylcyclopropenone sensitization with weekly scalp DPC. TCRdb passed the RACE reads through MiXCR, listing each CDR3 protein once. Found here are some 88,000 distinct CDR3 sequences, 8% to 13% of them singletons; the top ten hold over 2%. In this sample, this clonotype turned up many times. The CDR3 has 16 amino acids. Germline CDR1 is SQVTM and CDR2 is ANQGSEA. The junction had 14 bases not matched to a gene; V was cut back by 8 bases and J by 4 bases.

The sequence was collected from a man aged 35-49 years with alopecia areata. Some clones in this sample may be carry-over from other donors' samples. The sample consisted of whole blood, taken in connection with sensitization to the hapten diphenylcyclopropenone (DPC). The gene calls are TRBV29-1 and TRBJ2-5; 12 nucleotides agree with TRBD2. CDR3 sequence: CSSAGTSGHPPETQYF. The CDR3 DNA reads as TGCAGCTCCGCCGGGACTAGCGGGCATCCGCCAGAGACCCAGTACTTC.